The 21 T cell receptor beta chains reported below all come from one sample, sequenced in a study of molecular identifiers for immune sequencing clone quantification. TCRdb analysed the PCR reads with MiXCR anew, one entry per CDR3 protein. The data hold approximately 680,000 distinct CDR3 sequences, with over 25% observed a single time. The sequenced material came from naive CD8+ T cells from blood, with Jurkat cell RNA spiked in. Subset in this sample: FACS-sorted CD8+CD4-CCR7+CD45RA+ naive T cells. All receptors come from a human donor in good health. Some libraries in this study had Jurkat cell RNA spiked in.

Concerning this clonotype itself: This may come from a read error, since a much larger clone is one base off. No conserved phenylalanine or tryptophan is present at the end of the CDR3, so a read error is the likely explanation. This chain uses TRBV7-9 with TRBJ2-3, with D unclear. The V gene's germline CDR1 is SEHNR and CDR2 FQNEAQ (reference sequence). CDR3 length: 13 residues. Trimming shortened V by 2 bases and J by 6 bases, and 9 bases separated the two germline ends. The CDR3 loop is CASSLLNADTQYL. In DNA, the CDR3 is TGTGCCAGCAGCTTACTAAACGCGGATACGCAGTATCTT.

This clonotype was detected ten times or more. J is TRBJ2-3 and V is TRBV28, with TRBD2 matching over 9 bases. Germline CDR1 MDHEN, CDR2 SYDVKM. With 3 bases clipped from V and 4 bases from J, the junction kept 8 bases outside the gene matches. The CDR3 length is 16 residues. CDR3 residues: CASSLNSGRIADTQYF. The CDR3 nucleotides are TGTGCCAGCAGTTTGAACAGCGGGAGGATCGCAGATACGCAGTATTTT.

Concerning this clonotype itself: A much larger clone is a single base away; this may be a read error. Because it lacks the conserved phenylalanine or tryptophan at the end, this CDR3 is likely a read error. The chain recombines TRBV27 with TRBJ2-3; no clear D. Germline V lookup: CDR1 MNHEY, CDR2 SMNVEV (reference sequence). The CDR3 covers 15 residues. Trimming removed 3 bases at V and 2 bases at J, with 12 bases between. The chain's CDR3 is CASSFPKLFTDTQYY. The DNA of the CDR3 is TGTGCCAGCAGTTTCCCAAAACTCTTCACAGATACGCAGTATTAT.

This clonotype was picked up one time. One end of the junction does not line up with germline, which may come from a read error. The chain combines TRBV5-3 with TRBJ1-2, with D hard to call. TRBV5-3 is noted as an ORF with a role that remains uncertain. This CDR3 has 15 amino acids. In DNA form, the CDR3 reads TGTGCCAGCAGCTTGCTGCATGGGTTTTTATATGGCTACACCTTC. It specifies CASSLLHGFLYGYTF.

Concerning this clonotype: A read error is possible here, since a much larger clone lies one base away. Because the CDR3's place on the DNA is in doubt, the DNA is left out and the CDR3 is given as listed by TCRdb. This chain joins TRBV2 and TRBJ2-3; no DNA check was done on the table's D call, TRBD2. CDR1 is SNHLY and CDR2 is FYNNEI in the germline V gene. The CDR3 length is 11 residues, termini included. CDR3 in amino acids: CASWGLGITYF.

In the case of this clonotype: As the CDR3 is not closed by the conserved phenylalanine or tryptophan, this likely results from a read error. This chain connects TRBV20-1 to TRBJ2-4, with a possible D match to TRBD1 (5 bases). The CDR3 is 11 residues long. CDR1 is DFQATT and CDR2 is SNEGSKA in the germline V gene (reference sequence). V gave up 6 bases and J gave up 6 bases, with 9 bases separating them. Here the CDR3 DNA reads TGCAGTGCGAGCCAGGGAAACATTCAGTACTAC. Protein sequence: CSASQGNIQYY.

Remarks on this clonotype: This may stem from a read error, because a much larger clone lies one nucleotide away. This chain uses TRBV6-6 with TRBJ1-1, with D unresolved. Germline loops: CDR1 MNHNY, CDR2 SVGAGI (reference sequence). This CDR3 spans 13 amino acids. The V gene lost 8 bases and the J gene lost 8 bases, with 18 bases spanning the gap. CDR3 DNA sequence: TGTGCCAGCGGGGAGTCAACCTCACCGGAAGCTTTCTTT. Translation gives CASGESTSPEAFF.

This chain's CDR3 is CSASDGANYGYTF. CDR3 nucleotide sequence: TGCAGTGCTAGCGATGGGGCCAACTATGGCTACACCTTC. The rearrangement links TRBV20-1 to TRBJ1-2; TRBD1 is a possible D gene (5 bases). The ends were cut back, 3 bases at V and 2 bases at J, with 10 bases in the middle. The CDR3 totals 13 residues. Germline assignment: CDR1 DFQATT and CDR2 SNEGSKA (reference sequence).

This clonotype was seen at least ten times. The CDR3, as DNA: TGTGCCAGCACTGAGGTCCTATACGAGCAGTACTTC. Translating it yields CASTEVLYEQYF. The genes are TRBV6-1 and TRBJ2-7; D gene uncertain. In germline, CDR1 is MNHNS, CDR2 SASEGT. The CDR3 contains 12 residues. Trimming removed 7 bases at V and 4 bases at J, with 11 bases between.

This chain uses TRBV6-2 or TRBV6-3 with TRBJ2-2; unclear D gene. Trimming pared 7 bases from V and 6 bases from J, leaving 9 bases between. Germline CDR1 MNHEY, CDR2 SVGEGT. The CDR3 has 12 residues. Written as DNA, the CDR3 is TGTGCCAGCACCTCCATCCCCGGGGAGCTGTTTTTT. It codes for CASTSIPGELFF.

This clonotype was detected many times. The rearrangement uses TRBV7-2 and TRBJ2-7; 11 nucleotides agree with TRBD1. The CDR3 length is 16 residues. With V trimmed by 6 bases and J by 2 bases, 9 bases remained unmatched. The germline V gene has CDR1 SGHTA and CDR2 FQGNSA. CDR3 sequence: CASRTLGGQGAYEQYF. The CDR3 DNA follows: TGTGCCAGCAGGACCCTCGGGGGACAGGGGGCCTACGAGCAGTACTTC.

The V call is TRBV19, the J call TRBJ2-1; no reliable D call. The CDR3 sequence is 13 residues long. Trimming stripped 8 bases from V and 1 base from J, with 9 bases between. The germline CDR1 and CDR2 sequences are LNHDA and SQIVND (reference sequence). This CDR3 is CASSRKSYNEQFF. CDR3 coding DNA: TGTGCCAGTTCGAGGAAATCCTACAATGAGCAGTTCTTC.

The chain recombines TRBV6-2 or TRBV6-3 with TRBJ2-7; either TRBD1 or TRBD2 may supply D (5 bases each). CDR3 length: 15 residues. V was cut by 2 bases and J by 4 bases, with 15 bases left in between. The germline gives CDR1 MNHEY, CDR2 SVGEGT. Here the CDR3 reads CASSYGGNSRYEQYF. In nucleotides, the CDR3 is TGTGCCAGCAGTTACGGGGGTAATTCCAGATACGAGCAGTACTTC.

Note on this clonotype: Since a much larger clone is just one base distant, this may be a read error. The conserved phenylalanine or tryptophan normally closing the CDR3 is absent here, so this likely arose from a read error. The J gene is TRBJ2-3, the V gene TRBV5-4; D possibly matches TRBD1 or TRBD2 (5 bases each). V was shortened by 1 base and J by 0 bases, with 9 bases between the two germline ends. Per the germline V gene, CDR1 is SGHNT and CDR2 is YYREEE (reference sequence). This CDR3 is built from 15 residues. CDR3 nucleotides: TGTGCCAGCAGCTTGCAGGGAGCTAGCACAGATACGCAGTATTAT. Protein: CASSLQGASTDTQYY.

Only a few counts were recorded for this clonotype. CDR3 sequence (DNA): TGTGCCAGCAGTCCGTACCCGACAGGGGGAATGGGCAATGAGCAGTTCTTC. It encodes CASSPYPTGGMGNEQFF. V is TRBV27 and J is TRBJ2-1; 9 positions agree with TRBD1. The V gene's germline CDR1 is MNHEY and CDR2 SMNVEV (reference sequence). The J segment lost 6 bases and the V segment lost 5 bases, leaving 14 bases of the junction unmatched. This CDR3 is built from 17 residues.

This clonotype has more than one count but fewer than ten. The rearrangement uses TRBV6-5 and TRBJ1-5, with a possible D match to TRBD1 (5 bases). CDR3 length: 15 residues. Germline CDR1 and CDR2: MNHEY and SVGAGI. V was shortened by 1 base and J by 6 bases, with 13 bases between the two germline ends. The CDR3, as DNA: TGTGCCAGCAGTTACTTCGCAGGGTCGGGTCAGCCCCAGCATTTT. Translating gives CASSYFAGSGQPQHF.

This clonotype was seen many times. The rearrangement links TRBV6-6 to TRBJ2-3, with D hard to call. The CDR3 has 15 residues. With 4 bases removed from V and 2 bases from J, the gap between germline ends came to 13 bases. Per the germline V gene, CDR1 is MNHNY and CDR2 is SVGAGI (reference sequence). CDR3 amino acids: CASSWFVADTDTQYF. CDR3 sequence (DNA): TGTGCCAGCAGTTGGTTCGTGGCAGACACAGATACGCAGTATTTT.

About this clonotype itself: A much more abundant neighbour one base away suggests this may be a read error. The chain couples TRBV28 to TRBJ2-7, with 7 bases aligning to TRBD1. V trimming: 5 bases; J trimming: 2 bases; junction bases outside the gene matches: 18. This CDR3 region has 18 residues. The germline gives CDR1 MDHEN, CDR2 SYDVKM. CDR3 region: CASSTLQGTAPLPYEQYF. The CDR3 DNA sequence: TGTGCCAGCAGTACCCTACAAGGGACAGCCCCTCTCCCCTACGAGCAGTACTTC.

This clonotype was seen more than once but under ten times. The chain employs TRBV19 and TRBJ2-5; D is perhaps TRBD1 (7 bases). V was pared by 6 bases and J by 4 bases, with 15 bases between. CDR3 length equals 14 residues. Germline CDR1 is LNHDA and CDR2 is SQIVND (reference sequence). CDR3 region: CASRPQGGTETQYF. The CDR3 DNA follows: TGTGCCAGTAGGCCCCAGGGGGGTACAGAGACCCAGTACTTC.

Worth noting for this clonotype: Mismatch with germline at one junction end may stem from a read error. The chain employs TRBV18 and TRBJ1-1, with unresolved D. The CDR3 is 13 amino acids. From germline, CDR1 is KGHSH and CDR2 LQKENI. The CDR3 loop reads CARSPSPPPEAFF. CDR3 sequence (DNA): TGTGCCCGCTCCCCGTCCCCGCCCCCTGAAGCTTTCTTT.

The rearrangement joins TRBV24-1 to TRBJ2-2; D is uncertain. Germline CDR1 is KGHDR and CDR2 is SFDVKD. The V end was cut by 7 bases, the J end by 3 bases, with 5 bases between. This CDR3 has 12 residues. CDR3 DNA: TGTGCCACCAGAAGGGACACCGGGGAGCTGTTTTTT. This codes for CATRRDTGELFF.